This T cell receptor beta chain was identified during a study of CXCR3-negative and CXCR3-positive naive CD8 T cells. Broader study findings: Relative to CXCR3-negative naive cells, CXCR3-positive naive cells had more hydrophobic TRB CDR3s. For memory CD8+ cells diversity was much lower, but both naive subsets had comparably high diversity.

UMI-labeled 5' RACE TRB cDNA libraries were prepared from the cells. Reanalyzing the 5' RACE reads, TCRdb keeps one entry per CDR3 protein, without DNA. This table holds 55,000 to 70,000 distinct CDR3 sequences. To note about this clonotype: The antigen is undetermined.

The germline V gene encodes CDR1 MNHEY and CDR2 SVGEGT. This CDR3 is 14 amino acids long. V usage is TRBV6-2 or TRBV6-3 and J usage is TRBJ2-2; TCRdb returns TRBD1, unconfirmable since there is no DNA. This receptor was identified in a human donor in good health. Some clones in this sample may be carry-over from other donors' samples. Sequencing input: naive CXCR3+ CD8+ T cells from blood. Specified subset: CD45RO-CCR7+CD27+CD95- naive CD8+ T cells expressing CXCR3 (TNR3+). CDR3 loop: CASNPGANTGELFF.